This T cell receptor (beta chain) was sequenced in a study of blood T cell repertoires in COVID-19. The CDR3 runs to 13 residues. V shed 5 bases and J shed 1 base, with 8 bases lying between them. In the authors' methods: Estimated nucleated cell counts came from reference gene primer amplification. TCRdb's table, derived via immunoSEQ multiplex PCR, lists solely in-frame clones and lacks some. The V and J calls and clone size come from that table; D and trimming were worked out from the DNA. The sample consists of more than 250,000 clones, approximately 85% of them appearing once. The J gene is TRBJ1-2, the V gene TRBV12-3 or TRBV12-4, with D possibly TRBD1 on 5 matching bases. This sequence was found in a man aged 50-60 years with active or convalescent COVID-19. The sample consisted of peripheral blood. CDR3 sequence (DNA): TGTGCCAGCAGTCTAAGGGGTAACTATGGCTACACCTTC. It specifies CASSLRGNYGYTF.